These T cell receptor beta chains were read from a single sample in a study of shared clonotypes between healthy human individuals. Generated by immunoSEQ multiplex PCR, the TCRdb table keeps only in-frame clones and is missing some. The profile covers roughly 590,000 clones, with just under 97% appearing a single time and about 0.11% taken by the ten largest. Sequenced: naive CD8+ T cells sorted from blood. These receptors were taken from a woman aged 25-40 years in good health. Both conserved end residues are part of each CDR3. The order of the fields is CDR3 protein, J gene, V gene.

CDR3aa: CASSLGSAYEQYF
j_gene: .
v_gene: TRBV5-6

CDR3aa: CASSLSLAAYEQYF
j_gene: TRBJ2-7
v_gene: TRBV27

CDR3aa: CSVEVREHRGAVF
j_gene: TRBJ2-2
v_gene: TRBV29-1

CDR3aa: CASRRQGLRDGYTF
j_gene: TRBJ1-2
v_gene: TRBV5-6

CDR3aa: CASTSGSPEQYF
j_gene: TRBJ2-7
v_gene: TRBV25-1

CDR3aa: CSVASGDGTEAFF
j_gene: TRBJ1-1
v_gene: TRBV29-1

CDR3aa: CASSLVEGAWTEAFF
j_gene: TRBJ1-1
v_gene: TRBV11-2

CDR3aa: CASRYSREREGRETQYF
j_gene: TRBJ2-5
v_gene: TRBV27

CDR3aa: CATSRVPYGDYGYTF
j_gene: TRBJ1-2
v_gene: TRBV15

CDR3aa: CASSLLAGRTTGELFF
j_gene: TRBJ2-2
v_gene: TRBV28

CDR3aa: CASSYGAGGVHGELFF
j_gene: TRBJ2-2
v_gene: TRBV6-6

CDR3aa: CASSDFRASSYEQYF
j_gene: TRBJ2-7
v_gene: TRBV6-1

CDR3aa: CASRWGGPNTGELFF
j_gene: TRBJ2-2
v_gene: TRBV6-5

CDR3aa: CASSGQEGHSGNTIYF
j_gene: TRBJ1-3
v_gene: TRBV9

CDR3aa: CASSLAPTYEQYF
j_gene: TRBJ2-7
v_gene: TRBV5-1

CDR3aa: CASSFGTGELFF
j_gene: TRBJ2-2
v_gene: TRBV28

CDR3aa: CASSLRPVVGYGYTF
j_gene: TRBJ1-2
v_gene: TRBV27

CDR3aa: CASSLRGRNTEAFF
j_gene: TRBJ1-1
v_gene: TRBV5-1

CDR3aa: CASSLGGFPYEQYF
j_gene: TRBJ2-7
v_gene: TRBV7-9

CDR3aa: CASSDLLGTGITRRANYGYTF
j_gene: TRBJ1-2
v_gene: TRBV10-2

CDR3aa: CASSEGRGLGNTEAFF
j_gene: TRBJ1-1
v_gene: TRBV6-1

CDR3aa: CASSLGTANYEKLFF
j_gene: TRBJ1-4
v_gene: TRBV5-8

CDR3aa: CASRSSGRGETQYF
j_gene: TRBJ2-5
v_gene: TRBV27

CDR3aa: CSVETGYYGYTF
j_gene: TRBJ1-2
v_gene: TRBV29-1

CDR3aa: CASSRIGTGNNEQFF
j_gene: TRBJ2-1
v_gene: TRBV4-1

CDR3aa: CASSQDRSGRGDNEQFF
j_gene: TRBJ2-1
v_gene: TRBV4-1

CDR3aa: CAWNGQGEKLFF
j_gene: TRBJ1-4
v_gene: TRBV30

CDR3aa: CASSGWDSGTGPQHF
j_gene: TRBJ1-5
v_gene: TRBV5-6

CDR3aa: CASSLATSGSHEQFF
j_gene: TRBJ2-1
v_gene: TRBV5-1

CDR3aa: CASSFSIEGQETQYF
j_gene: TRBJ2-5
v_gene: TRBV27

CDR3aa: CASSPWTSGGKNIQYF
j_gene: TRBJ2-4
v_gene: TRBV5-4

CDR3aa: CASSLGTGPHYEQYF
j_gene: TRBJ2-7
v_gene: TRBV25-1

CDR3aa: CASSSLQPTGISLFF
j_gene: TRBJ2-1
v_gene: TRBV7-9

CDR3aa: CASSLGSQPQHF
j_gene: TRBJ1-5
v_gene: TRBV13

CDR3aa: CASSLVVRLYSGANVLTF
j_gene: TRBJ2-6
v_gene: TRBV5-5

CDR3aa: CASSPGLADNEQFF
j_gene: TRBJ2-1
v_gene: TRBV5-1

CDR3aa: CASTTGQAYGYTF
j_gene: TRBJ1-2
v_gene: TRBV19

CDR3aa: CASSLFQGEGDTEAFF
j_gene: TRBJ1-1
v_gene: TRBV28

CDR3aa: CASSSLRTSGRGTDTQYF
j_gene: TRBJ2-3
v_gene: TRBV27

CDR3aa: CASSLTYQETQYF
j_gene: TRBJ2-5
v_gene: TRBV6-6

CDR3aa: CSSGGQGVYEQYF
j_gene: TRBJ2-7
v_gene: TRBV28

CDR3aa: CASSQEPLGLGEQYF
j_gene: .
v_gene: TRBV4-1

CDR3aa: CAALAEAGEQFF
j_gene: TRBJ2-1
v_gene: TRBV7-8

CDR3aa: CASSWTDPHEQYF
j_gene: TRBJ2-7
v_gene: TRBV5-1

CDR3aa: CASSQDVATGEGDEQFF
j_gene: TRBJ2-1
v_gene: TRBV4-2

CDR3aa: CASSEDGGPYEQFF
j_gene: TRBJ2-1
v_gene: TRBV2

CDR3aa: CASSPAVQSSYEQYF
j_gene: TRBJ2-7
v_gene: TRBV7-8

CDR3aa: CFSAHGTNTEAFF
j_gene: TRBJ1-1
v_gene: TRBV7-9

CDR3aa: CASSRTGPGTEAFF
j_gene: TRBJ1-1
v_gene: TRBV6-5